Sequencing of this T cell receptor (beta chain) was carried out in a study of blood T cell repertoires in COVID-19. The J segment lost 4 bases and the V segment lost 1 base, leaving 6 bases of the junction unmatched. CDR1 and CDR2 (germline): GTSNPN, SVGIG (reference sequence). The CDR3 runs 17 residues. The data were produced by immunoSEQ multiplex PCR, yet TCRdb's version contains in-frame clones alone and is incomplete. This table has 150,000 or so clones, less than 85% appearing once. The sequence came from a woman aged 55-70 years with COVID-19, enrolled during active disease. The gene calls are TRBV30 and TRBJ1-6, with 11 bases matching TRBD1. The sample consisted of peripheral blood. The CDR3 sequence is CAWSAGTGGFYNSPLHF. For the CDR3, the DNA is TGTGCCTGGAGTGCCGGGACAGGGGGGTTTTATAATTCACCCCTCCACTTT.